This entry features one TCR beta chain sequence. These data are taken from a study of shared clonotypes between healthy human individuals. Study at large: Aged 18 to 49, the donors were a couple of women and three men.

Researchers partitioned CD4+ cells into CD45RA+ naive and CD45RA-negative memory subsets. The assay was immunoSEQ multiplex PCR, and TCRdb's table has in-frame clones only and misses some. The table lists some 2,500,000 clones, under 95% of them singletons, with more than 0.35% in the top ten. This TCR came from a man aged 18-30 years in good health. Some clones in this sample may be carry-over from other donors' samples. The sequenced material came from naive CD4+ T cells from PBMCs. Specified subset: CD45RA+ positively selected.

The CDR3 protein is CASIPGTPRNEQFF. In DNA, the CDR3 is TGTGCCAGCATCCCCGGGACTCCCCGCAATGAGCAGTTCTTC. The rearrangement joins TRBV7-3 to TRBJ2-1; the D gene is possibly TRBD2 (6 bases). The CDR3 has 14 amino acids. Germline V CDR1 and CDR2: SGHTA, FQGTGA. With 7 bases removed from V and 6 bases from J, the gap between germline ends came to 16 bases.